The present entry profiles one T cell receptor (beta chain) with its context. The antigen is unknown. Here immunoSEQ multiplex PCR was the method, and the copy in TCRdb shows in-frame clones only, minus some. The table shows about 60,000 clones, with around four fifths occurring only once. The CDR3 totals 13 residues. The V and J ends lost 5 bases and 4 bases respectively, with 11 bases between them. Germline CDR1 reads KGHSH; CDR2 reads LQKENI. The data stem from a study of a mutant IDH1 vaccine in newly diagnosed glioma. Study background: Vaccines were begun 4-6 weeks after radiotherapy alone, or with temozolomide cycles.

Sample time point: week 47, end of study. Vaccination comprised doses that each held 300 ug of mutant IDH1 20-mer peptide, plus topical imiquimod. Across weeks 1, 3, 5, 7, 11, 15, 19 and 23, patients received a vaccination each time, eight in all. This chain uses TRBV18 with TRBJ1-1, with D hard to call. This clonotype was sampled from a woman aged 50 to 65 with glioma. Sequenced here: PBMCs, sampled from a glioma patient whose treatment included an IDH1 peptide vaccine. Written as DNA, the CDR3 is TGTGCCAGCTCAACCGAGAGGGCCACTGAAGCTTTCTTT. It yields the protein CASSTERATEAFF. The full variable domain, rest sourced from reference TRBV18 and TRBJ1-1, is NAGVMQNPRHLVRRRGQEARLRCSPMKGHSHVYWYRQLPEEGLKFMVYLQKENIIDESGMPKERFSAEFPKEGPSILRIQQVVRGDSAAYFCASSTERATEAFFGQGTRLTVV.